The present entry profiles one TCR beta chain with its context. Its antigen remains unknown. The V gene lost 4 bases and the J gene lost 4 bases, with 7 bases spanning the gap. Germline CDR1 is ENHRY and CDR2 is SYGVKD. The CDR3 extends over 12 amino acids. The sample comes from a study of early T cells in non-severe SARS-CoV-2 infection. Across the study: Chains from this unsorted whole-blood bulk RNA could not be paired. General observations from the study: VDJdb matching, biased toward anti-spike CD8 responses, missed private and CD4 specificities.

TCRdb re-called the 5' RACE reads with MiXCR, one entry per CDR3 protein. The sample carries over 75,000 distinct CDR3 sequences, 13% recorded once. This TCR derives from an adult who was a healthcare worker with PCR-confirmed SARS-CoV-2 infection or an uninfected control (not recorded which). The sample comprised whole blood. This sequence joins TRBV10-3 and TRBJ1-2; D gene uncertain. CDR3 DNA: TGTGCCATCAGTGGTGGTCCCTATGGCTACACCTTC. It codes for CAISGGPYGYTF.